This T cell receptor (beta chain) originates from a study of shared clonotypes between healthy human individuals. Whole-study findings and limits: Generation probabilities of non-shared clonotypes were lower (relative to those shared by all four donors).

In this sample, this clone turned up once. The antigen is undetermined. The protocol was immunoSEQ multiplex PCR, while the TCRdb copy is restricted to in-frame clones and leaves out a portion. Here the sample spans some 2.4 million clones, approximately 93% being singletons. This CDR3 contains 17 residues. Germline CDR1 and CDR2: SGHRS and YFSETQ. The J segment lost 5 bases and the V segment lost 3 bases, leaving 15 bases of the junction unmatched. The receptor comes from a man aged 18 to 29 in good health. Some clones in this sample may be carry-over from other donors' samples. The V call is TRBV5-1, the J call TRBJ1-1, with TRBD1 identical over 8 bases. Sequenced sample: naive CD4+ T cells from PBMCs. As to subset: CD45RA+ positively selected. The CDR3 protein is CASSSEGQGAPYTEAFF. The CDR3 DNA follows: TGCGCCAGCAGCTCCGAGGGGCAGGGGGCGCCGTATACTGAAGCTTTCTTT. The variable domain in full, completed from reference TRBV5-1 and TRBJ1-1, reads KAGVTQTPRYLIKTRGQQVTLSCSPISGHRSVSWYQQTPGQGLQFLFEYFSETQRNKGNFPGRFSGRQFSNSRSEMNVSTLELGDSALYLCASSSEGQGAPYTEAFFGQGTRLTVV.